The present TCR beta chain was sequenced within a study of T cells after yellow fever vaccination. The CDR3 extends over 15 amino acids. J gave up 0 bases and V 5 bases, and 6 bases lay outside the gene matches. CDR1 and CDR2 (germline): DFQATT, SNEGSKA (reference sequence). This clonotype was counted between two and nine times. Its matching antigen is unknown. TCRdb ran MiXCR on the 5' RACE reads and lists one entry per CDR3 protein. The top ten clones hold 17% of a sample with hundreds of thousands of distinct CDR3 sequences, around 8.1% of them seen once. Study observations and caveats: A limited proportion of clonotypes was detected within both the CD4 and CD8 compartments.

The sequencing used PBMCs, collected 35 to 50 days after the first yellow fever vaccination. This chain joins TRBV20-1 and TRBJ2-2, with 7 bases identical to TRBD1. This TCR derives from a man younger than 30 who received the YFV17D yellow fever vaccine. The CDR3 DNA is TGCAGTGCTCGAGGGGACAGTCCGAACACCGGGGAGCTGTTTTTT. Its translation: CSARGDSPNTGELFF.